The rows below give T cell receptor beta chains drawn from one sample of a study of shared clonotypes between healthy human individuals. Sequencing used immunoSEQ multiplex PCR; TCRdb keeps in-frame clones, though not all of them. Among approximately 600,000 clones listed, approximately 95% were seen once. Specimen: naive CD8+ T cells sorted from blood. The source is a woman younger than 45 in good health. CDR3s include the opening cysteine and the closing phenylalanine or tryptophan. A D gene is named only where the DNA matches it firmly. Clone size is given for some rows only: seen once, a few or many times, or a class if the clone is expanded.

size: -
J: TRBJ2-2
D: -
V: TRBV14
DNA: TGTGCCAGCAGCCCCAGGACGGACAACACCGGGGAGCTGTTTTTT
CDR3: CASSPRTDNTGELFF

size: -
J: TRBJ2-7
D: -
V: TRBV7-8
DNA: TGTGCCAGCAGCTTAGGTGTTTCCTACGAGCAGTACTTC
CDR3: CASSLGVSYEQYF

size: -
J: TRBJ2-7
D: TRBD1
V: TRBV19
DNA: TGTGCCAGTAGTATTGGAGCAGGGGGCAGCTACGAGCAGTACTTC
CDR3: CASSIGAGGSYEQYF

size: -
J: TRBJ2-5
D: TRBD2
V: TRBV28
DNA: TGTGCCAGCAGTTTGCTAGCGGGAGTGGGAGAGACCCAGTACTTC
CDR3: CASSLLAGVGETQYF

size: -
J: TRBJ2-1
D: TRBD2
V: TRBV9
DNA: TGTGCCAGCAGCCCCATAGCGGGGGGGGACTACAATGAGCAGTTCTTC
CDR3: CASSPIAGGDYNEQFF

size: -
J: TRBJ1-1
D: -
V: TRBV5-6
DNA: TGTGCCAGCAGCTTGGGAGGACAGGAAGCTTTCTTT
CDR3: CASSLGGQEAFF

size: -
J: TRBJ2-7
D: TRBD2
V: TRBV19
DNA: TGTGCCAGTAGTTCCCGCGGGCTAGCGGGGGCCTACGAGCAGTACTTC
CDR3: CASSSRGLAGAYEQYF

size: -
J: TRBJ1-1
D: -
V: TRBV7-9
DNA: TGTGCCAGCAGCTCTCCGGGACCCATTGGGCACACTGAAGCTTTCTTT
CDR3: CASSSPGPIGHTEAFF

size: -
J: TRBJ2-7
D: -
V: TRBV7-7
DNA: TGTGCCAGCAGCTTAGACCAGGGAGGCGAGCAGTACTTC
CDR3: CASSLDQGGEQYF

size: -
J: TRBJ2-7
D: TRBD1
V: TRBV27
DNA: TGTGCCAGCAGCCCTAGACAGGGACGAAGCTACGAGCAGTACTTC
CDR3: CASSPRQGRSYEQYF

size: -
J: TRBJ1-4
D: -
V: TRBV19
DNA: TGTGCCAGTAGTCAACAGGAATGGCGTAATGAAAAACTGTTTTTT
CDR3: CASSQQEWRNEKLFF

size: -
J: TRBJ1-1
D: -
V: TRBV28
DNA: TGTGCCAGCAGTTTCCGAGGAAGCACTGAAGCTTTCTTT
CDR3: CASSFRGSTEAFF

size: -
J: TRBJ2-7
D: -
V: TRBV27
DNA: TGTGCCAGCAGTTTATTTGCCAGCGGCGGAACCTACGAGCAGTACTTC
CDR3: CASSLFASGGTYEQYF

size: -
J: TRBJ2-3
D: -
V: TRBV14
DNA: TGTGCCAGCAGCCAAGAGCGTAGCACAGATACGCAGTATTTT
CDR3: CASSQERSTDTQYF

size: few
J: TRBJ1-1
D: TRBD1
V: TRBV7-6
DNA: TGTGCCAGCAGCCCAATTACAGGGGGCGGGACTGAAGCTTTCTTT
CDR3: CASSPITGGGTEAFF

size: -
J: TRBJ1-2
D: TRBD1
V: TRBV28
DNA: TGTGCCAGCAACGACAGGGGCGAAGAGGTCTATGGCTACACCTTC
CDR3: CASNDRGEEVYGYTF

size: -
J: TRBJ2-7
D: -
V: TRBV6-5
DNA: TGTGCCAGCAGTTACTCTCCCCCTTACGAGCAGTACTTC
CDR3: CASSYSPPYEQYF

size: -
J: TRBJ1-5
D: -
V: TRBV7-3
DNA: TGTGCCAGCAGCTTCTGGCAGCCGCCCCAGCATTTT
CDR3: CASSFWQPPQHF

size: -
J: TRBJ2-7
D: -
V: TRBV6-1
DNA: TGTGCCAGCAGTGATCACGAGCAGTACTTC
CDR3: CASSDHEQYF

size: -
J: TRBJ1-4
D: -
V: TRBV19
DNA: TGTGCCAGTAGCCCGGGAGGGATTACGGTTGAAAAACTGTTTTTT
CDR3: CASSPGGITVEKLFF

size: -
J: TRBJ1-4
D: -
V: TRBV9
DNA: TGTGCCAGCAGCGTAGATCAAGGGGCGAATGAAAAACTGTTTTTT
CDR3: CASSVDQGANEKLFF

size: -
J: TRBJ2-3
D: -
V: TRBV7-9
DNA: TGTGCCAGCAGCTTAGGGCGAGACACGCAGTATTTT
CDR3: CASSLGRDTQYF

size: -
J: TRBJ2-2
D: -
V: TRBV29-1
DNA: TGCAGCGTCGGGACGCTTTCAGGGGAGCTGTTTTTT
CDR3: CSVGTLSGELFF

size: -
J: TRBJ2-7
D: TRBD2
V: TRBV5-6
DNA: TGTGCCAGCAGCTTGGCCGAGCGGGGCTACTACGAGCAGTACTTC
CDR3: CASSLAERGYYEQYF

size: -
J: TRBJ2-5
D: TRBD2
V: TRBV14
DNA: TGTGCCAGCAGCCAAGTTGTCTTAGCGGGACTTAGAGAGACCCAGTACTTC
CDR3: CASSQVVLAGLRETQYF

size: -
J: TRBJ2-7
D: -
V: TRBV27
DNA: TGTGCCAGCAGTTTGGTAGGGAGTGGGTACGAGCAGTACTTC
CDR3: CASSLVGSGYEQYF

size: once
J: TRBJ2-5
D: -
V: TRBV7-9
DNA: TGTGCCAGCAGCAAACCCCGGGGTTTTGGGCAAGAGACCCAGTACTTC
CDR3: CASSKPRGFGQETQYF

size: -
J: TRBJ2-1
D: -
V: TRBV9
DNA: TGTGCCAGCAGCGCCCATCGTGAAGAGCCATACAATGAGCAGTTCTTC
CDR3: CASSAHREEPYNEQFF

size: -
J: TRBJ1-2
D: -
V: TRBV28
DNA: TGTGCCAGCAGTTATGTAGGGACGGGCAACTATGGCTACACCTTC
CDR3: CASSYVGTGNYGYTF

size: -
J: TRBJ2-4
D: -
V: TRBV6-5
DNA: TGTGCCAGCAGTTACGGGGCAGGGATGGTCATTCAGTACTTC
CDR3: CASSYGAGMVIQYF

size: -
J: TRBJ2-7
D: -
V: TRBV28
DNA: TGTGCCAGCAGTGGCAAGACAGCCTTAGCTTTCTACGAGCAGTACTTC
CDR3: CASSGKTALAFYEQYF

size: -
J: TRBJ2-7
D: -
V: TRBV5-1
DNA: TGCGCCAGCAGCCCGGCAGGTTCTTACGAGCAGTACTTC
CDR3: CASSPAGSYEQYF

size: -
J: TRBJ1-1
D: -
V: TRBV29-1
DNA: TGCAGCGTTGTGGGAGAAGCTTTCTTT
CDR3: CSVVGEAFF

size: -
J: TRBJ1-4
D: -
V: TRBV15
DNA: TGTGCCACCAGCGGAGGGGACCGCATAGGGGAAAAACTGTTTTTT
CDR3: CATSGGDRIGEKLFF

size: -
J: TRBJ1-1
D: -
V: TRBV27
DNA: TGTGCCAGCACCACAACAGGGCGAGCTGAAGCTTTCTTT
CDR3: CASTTTGRAEAFF

size: -
J: TRBJ2-1
D: TRBD2
V: TRBV6-5
DNA: TGTGCCAGCAGTGGAGGGAGGGGTTATGAGCAGTTCTTC
CDR3: CASSGGRGYEQFF

size: few
J: TRBJ2-7
D: TRBD2
V: TRBV19
DNA: TGTGCCAGTAGTTGGGGCGGGAGCAAGTACGAGCAGTACTTC
CDR3: CASSWGGSKYEQYF

size: -
J: TRBJ2-7
D: TRBD2
V: TRBV4-1
DNA: TGCGCCAGCAGCCAAGATGGGGGGAGGGCCTACGAGCAGTACTTC
CDR3: CASSQDGGRAYEQYF

size: -
J: TRBJ2-7
D: -
V: TRBV27
DNA: TGTGCCAGCAGCCTAGAGATTGGTTCCTACGAGCAGTACTTC
CDR3: CASSLEIGSYEQYF